This entry lists 10 T cell receptor beta chains sequenced from one sample in a study of cytomegalovirus exposure and HLA in healthy donors. Sequencing was performed with immunoSEQ multiplex PCR; in TCRdb, only in-frame clones are kept and a portion is missing. The data hold 180,000 or so clones, with 75% to 85% observed a single time. The sample taken for sequencing was PBMCs. These receptors all come from a woman in her twenties or thirties in good health and CMV-seropositive.

This rearrangement joins TRBV11-2 to TRBJ2-2, with D perhaps TRBD1 (5 bases). This CDR3 has 17 amino acids. V gave up 0 bases and J gave up 6 bases, with 17 bases separating them. Germline V lookup: CDR1 SGHAT, CDR2 FQNNGV. This chain's CDR3 is CASSLDGGAIFPGELFF. The DNA of the CDR3 is TGTGCCAGCAGCTTAGATGGTGGGGCGATTTTCCCCGGGGAGCTGTTTTTT.

This clone showed up just once. Other DNA sequences in the sample encode the same CDR3. This chain connects TRBV6-5 to TRBJ2-2; no definite D call. Germline values: CDR1 MNHEY, CDR2 SVGAGI. V lost 5 bases, J lost 5 bases, and 3 bases lay in between. The length of the CDR3 is 11 residues. In DNA, the CDR3 is TGTGCCAGCAGTCGGACCGGGGAGCTGTTTTTT. Amino acid sequence: CASSRTGELFF.

V and J are TRBV5-6 and TRBJ2-4; a possible D gene is TRBD1 (5 bases). V shed 3 bases and J shed 11 bases, with 12 bases lying between them. From germline, CDR1 is SGHDT and CDR2 YYEEEE. The CDR3 runs 12 residues. DNA for the CDR3: TGTGCCAGCAGCTCGTCGCAGGGATTTCAGTACTTC. Translation gives CASSSSQGFQYF.

This sequence joins TRBV20-1 and TRBJ2-1, with D perhaps TRBD2 (5 bases). This CDR3 is 11 amino acids long. Germline CDR1 is DFQATT and CDR2 is SNEGSKA (reference sequence). Trimming left V 6 bases short and J 6 bases short, with 9 bases between. CDR3 sequence: CSATRANEQFF. The CDR3 bases are TGCAGTGCCACGAGGGCCAATGAGCAGTTCTTC.

The chain recombines TRBV11-3 with TRBJ2-7; 9 bases align to TRBD1. Trimming at V came to 3 bases and at J to 6 bases, leaving 3 bases not matched to a gene. The V gene's germline CDR1 is SGHNT and CDR2 YENEEA. The CDR3 is 13 amino acids. CDR3 residues: CASSFRQGVEQYF. CDR3 coding DNA: TGTGCCAGCAGCTTTAGACAGGGGGTCGAGCAGTACTTC.

There are a few counts of this clone. This chain connects TRBV4-2 to TRBJ1-4; the match to TRBD1 covers 7 bases. CDR1 is LGHNA and CDR2 is YNFKEQ in the germline V gene. The CDR3 is 19 amino acids. Germline trimming cut 0 bases from V and 8 bases from J; bases unmatched to any gene: 18. This CDR3 is CASSQETGTESLVREKLFF. CDR3 in DNA: TGTGCCAGCAGCCAAGAAACCGGGACAGAATCGCTTGTGCGGGAAAAACTGTTTTTT.

V usage is TRBV29-1 and J usage is TRBJ1-1, with D possibly TRBD1 on 6 matching bases. The germline V gene encodes CDR1 SQVTM and CDR2 ANQGSEA. Trimming stripped 4 bases from V and 6 bases from J, with 12 bases between. The CDR3 runs to 12 residues. The CDR3 is CSVGATGSEAFF. The CDR3 DNA reads as TGCAGCGTTGGGGCGACAGGATCTGAAGCTTTCTTT.

The chain recombines TRBV15 with TRBJ2-1, with 10 bases identical to TRBD1. Germline values: CDR1 LNHNV, CDR2 YYDKDF (reference sequence). This CDR3 contains 14 residues. V trimming: 8 bases; J trimming: 6 bases; junction bases outside the gene matches: 7. The CDR3 region is CATGGQGTGNEQFF. The CDR3 DNA reads TGTGCCACCGGGGGACAGGGGACGGGCAATGAGCAGTTCTTC.

J is TRBJ2-1 and V is TRBV2, with 11 bases identical to TRBD2. V shed 6 bases, J shed 4 bases, and the junction held 5 bases outside the gene matches. The CDR3 consists of 15 residues. Per germline, CDR1 SNHLY and CDR2 FYNNEI. The CDR3 nucleotides are TGTGCCAGCAGAGCCGGGACTAGCGGTTACAATGAGCAGTTCTTC. It yields the protein CASRAGTSGYNEQFF.

The chain uses TRBV13 and TRBJ2-1; TRBD2 agrees at 9 bases. Germline loops: CDR1 PRHDT, CDR2 FYEKMQ (reference sequence). There are 18 residues in the CDR3. J was trimmed by 6 bases and V by 5 bases; bases with no gene match: 17. CDR3: CASSTGTSGTSPRNEQFF. As DNA, the CDR3 is TGTGCCAGCAGCACCGGGACGTCCGGGACTAGCCCACGCAATGAGCAGTTCTTC.